The 32 T cell receptor beta chains presented below share a single source sample, sequenced in a study of T cells in Graves' hyperthyroidism and ophthalmopathy. Amplified regions were TCR beta CDR3 sequences from RNA transcripts. When the TCR CDR3 underwent first-round RT-PCR, the HTBI primer set was used. TCRdb itself ran the multiplex PCR reads through MiXCR, one entry per CDR3 protein. Of approximately 410,000 distinct CDR3 sequences detected, around 13% appear once; the ten largest clones hold more than 4.5%. The sequenced sample was blood. These receptor sequences come from a woman aged 18-29 years with Graves' hyperthyroidism.

This clonotype was observed a handful of times. This chain links TRBV20-1 with TRBJ1-1; D may be TRBD1 (6 bases). The CDR3 extends over 14 amino acids. CDR1 and CDR2 (germline): DFQATT, SNEGSKA (reference sequence). Trimming pared 3 bases from V and 4 bases from J, leaving 15 bases between. CDR3 sequence: CSASPQQGATEAFF. The DNA for the CDR3 is TGCAGTGCTAGTCCGCAACAGGGAGCCACTGAAGCTTTCTTT.

The rearrangement joins TRBV19 to TRBJ1-6, with 7 bases that match TRBD1. The CDR3 totals 15 residues. Losses at the gene ends were 4 bases for V and 7 bases for J; bases not matched to a gene: 7. Germline assignment: CDR1 LNHDA and CDR2 SQIVND (reference sequence). The CDR3 here is CASSRRQGENSPLHF. The CDR3 DNA follows: TGTGCCAGTAGTAGAAGACAGGGAGAGAATTCACCCCTCCACTTT. Variable domain in full (rest from reference TRBV19 and TRBJ1-6): DGGITQSPKYLFRKEGQNVTLSCEQNLNHDAMYWYRQDPGQGLRLIYYSQIVNDFQKGDIAEGYSVSREKKESFPLTVTSAQKNPTAFYLCASSRRQGENSPLHFGNGTRLTVT.

The chain couples TRBV11-2 to TRBJ1-3, with D uncertain. The CDR3 sequence is 15 residues long. Germline V CDR1 and CDR2: SGHAT, FQNNGV. Trimming pared 1 base from V and 4 bases from J, leaving 11 bases between. The CDR3 region is CASSLARWEGNTIYF. The CDR3 bases are TGTGCCAGCAGCTTAGCCCGTTGGGAGGGAAACACCATATATTTT. The whole variable domain, filled in from reference TRBV11-2 and TRBJ1-3, reads EAGVAQSPRYKIIEKRQSVAFWCNPISGHATLYWYQQILGQGPKLLIQFQNNGVVDDSQLPKDRFSAERLKGVDSTLKIQPAKLEDSAVYLCASSLARWEGNTIYFGEGSWLTVV.

This clonotype was found many times. The V and J genes are TRBV28 and TRBJ2-7; no clear D gene. Germline CDR1 is MDHEN and CDR2 is SYDVKM. Trimming pared 2 bases from V and 4 bases from J, leaving 6 bases between. This CDR3 has 12 residues. CDR3 in DNA: TGTGCCAGCAGTTTACGGGTTTACGAGCAGTACTTC. Its protein is CASSLRVYEQYF.

In this sample, this clonotype turned up a few times. The gene calls are TRBV30 and TRBJ2-1, with 9 bases aligning to TRBD1. The CDR3 loop spans 15 amino acids. Germline V gene lookup returns CDR1 GTSNPN and CDR2 SVGIG (reference sequence). Losses at the gene ends were 3 bases for V and 8 bases for J; bases not matched to a gene: 11. CDR3 protein: CAWSPGQGQRDEQFF. The DNA for the CDR3 is TGTGCCTGGAGCCCCGGACAGGGGCAACGGGATGAGCAGTTCTTC. Supplemented by reference TRBV30 and TRBJ2-1, the full variable domain reads SQTIHQWPATLVQPVGSPLSLECTVEGTSNPNLYWYRQAAGRGLQLLFYSVGIGQISSEVPQNLSASRPQDRQFILSSKKLLLSDSGFYLCAWSPGQGQRDEQFFGPGTRLTVL.

At least ten counts were recorded for this clonotype. The rearrangement uses TRBV7-2 and TRBJ1-1; D uncertain. Germline-derived CDR1 and CDR2 are SGHTA and FQGNSA. The length of the CDR3 is 14 residues. Trimming shortened V by 1 base and J by 3 bases, and 9 bases separated the two germline ends. CDR3 nucleotides: TGTGCCAGCAGCTTAGTCCGTCGGGACACTGAAGCTTTCTTT. Protein product: CASSLVRRDTEAFF. Drawing the rest from reference TRBV7-2 and TRBJ1-1, the complete variable domain is GAGVSQSPSNKVTEKGKDVELRCDPISGHTALYWYRQSLGQGLEFLIYFQGNSAPDKSGLPSDRFSAERTGGSVSTLTIQRTQQEDSAVYLCASSLVRRDTEAFFGQGTRLTVV.

A note on this clonotype: A read error may account for a junction end that differs from germline. The V gene is TRBV18, the J gene TRBJ2-7; a weak D match, TRBD1 (6 bases). The germline gives CDR1 KGHSH, CDR2 LQKENI. The CDR3 spans 15 residues. The CDR3 coding sequence is TGTGCCAGCTCACCCGGGACATCTATCTCCTACGAGGAGTACTTC. This sequence encodes CASSPGTSISYEEYF. Based on the CDR3 plus reference TRBV18 and TRBJ2-7, the full variable domain is NAGVMQNPRHLVRRRGQEARLRCSPMKGHSHVYWYRQLPEEGLKFMVYLQKENIIDESGMPKERFSAEFPKEGPSILRIQQVVRGDSAAYFCASSPGTSISYEEYFGPGTRLTVT.

This clonotype has at least ten counts. The chain is built from TRBV28 and TRBJ1-2, with 8 bases aligning to TRBD1. The CDR3 length is 16 residues. Germline V gene lookup returns CDR1 MDHEN and CDR2 SYDVKM. Trimming at V came to 2 bases and at J to 4 bases, leaving 9 bases not matched to a gene. CDR3 residues: CASSLPGGQGTYGYTF. CDR3 in DNA: TGTGCCAGCAGTTTACCGGGCGGACAGGGAACCTATGGCTACACCTTC.

The chain is built from TRBV6-5 and TRBJ2-5; 7 bases fit TRBD1. Trimming removed 0 bases from V and 4 bases from J; junction bases left unmatched: 11. Germline CDR1 MNHEY, CDR2 SVGAGI. The CDR3 has 17 residues. The CDR3 region has the DNA TGTGCCAGCAGTTACTCCTCTTCGGTCAGGGGGTTAGAGACCCAGTACTTC. Translated: CASSYSSSVRGLETQYF.

This clonotype occurred many times. The chain recombines TRBV5-1 with TRBJ2-7, with TRBD2 matching over 10 bases. Germline CDR1 is SGHRS and CDR2 is YFSETQ. The CDR3 runs to 16 residues. Trimming at V came to 0 bases and at J to 3 bases, leaving 6 bases not matched to a gene. The CDR3 coding sequence is TGCGCCAGCAGCTTGGTTGGGTCTAGCGGGAGCTACGAGCAGTACTTC. Protein: CASSLVGSSGSYEQYF.

The chain employs TRBV28 and TRBJ1-6, with D unclear. V lost 1 base, J lost 6 bases, and 10 bases lay in between. This CDR3 region has 15 residues. Germline V lookup: CDR1 MDHEN, CDR2 SYDVKM. The CDR3 DNA is TGTGCCAGCAGTTTATCCGCAGGCGGTAATTCACCCCTCCACTTT. Encoded protein: CASSLSAGGNSPLHF.

This clonotype was found many times. The rearrangement uses TRBV7-3 and TRBJ2-3, with D maybe TRBD1 (6 bases). Trimming took off 3 bases at V and 1 base at J, with 8 bases between the two ends. Germline V CDR1 and CDR2: SGHTA, FQGTGA. CDR3 length: 14 amino acids. The CDR3 region is CASSFRGGTDTQYF. The CDR3 bases are TGTGCCAGCAGCTTCAGGGGAGGCACAGATACGCAGTATTTT. The variable domain in full, completed from reference TRBV7-3 and TRBJ2-3, reads GAGVSQTPSNKVTEKGKYVELRCDPISGHTALYWYRQSLGQGPEFLIYFQGTGAADDSGLPNDRFFAVRPEGSVSTLKIQRTERGDSAVYLCASSFRGGTDTQYFGPGTRLTVL.

This clonotype was seen ten or more times. This chain connects TRBV9 to TRBJ1-1; D is uncertain. The germline V gene has CDR1 SGDLS and CDR2 YYNGEE. The CDR3 is 15 residues long. V gave up 0 bases and J gave up 1 base, with 10 bases separating them. DNA of the CDR3: TGTGCCAGCAGCGTAGATCGGGGAGCGAACACTGAAGCTTTCTTT. It is translated as CASSVDRGANTEAFF.

Many counts were recorded for this clonotype. CDR3 region: CASSSPLGQLEQYF. DNA for the CDR3: TGTGCCAGCAGTTCCCCATTGGGACAGCTCGAGCAGTACTTC. V and J are TRBV6-2 or TRBV6-3 and TRBJ2-7, with TRBD1 identical over 7 bases. The CDR3 consists of 14 residues. J was trimmed by 6 bases and V by 4 bases; bases with no gene match: 9. The germline CDR1 and CDR2 sequences are MNHEY and SVGEGT.

There are many counts of this clonotype. The V gene is TRBV30, the J gene TRBJ1-2; D is undetermined. Trimming removed 0 bases at V and 5 bases at J, with 4 bases between. CDR3 length equals 11 residues. Germline CDR1 is GTSNPN and CDR2 is SVGIG (reference sequence). In DNA, the CDR3 is TGTGCCTGGAGTGTAGGATATGGCTACACCTTC. Protein sequence: CAWSVGYGYTF.

This clonotype was detected ten times or more. The chain carries TRBV5-1 and TRBJ1-1, with 11 bases that match TRBD1. Looked up from germline, CDR1 is SGHRS and CDR2 is YFSETQ. CDR3 length: 15 amino acids. Trimming took 0 bases from V and 5 from J; bases not matched to a gene: 3. The CDR3 DNA is TGCGCCAGCAGCTTGGCCGGGACAGGGGGAACTGAAGCTTTCTTT. Amino acids: CASSLAGTGGTEAFF.

This clonotype has a count of ten or more. The J gene is TRBJ2-7, the V gene TRBV6-1; TRBD2 matches at 9 bases. The CDR3 totals 15 residues. The germline CDR1 and CDR2 sequences are MNHNS and SASEGT. Trimming removed 5 bases from V and 3 bases from J; junction bases left unmatched: 8. The CDR3 loop reads CASSPHGGRGYEQYF. Written as DNA, the CDR3 is TGTGCCAGCAGTCCCCATGGCGGGAGGGGCTACGAGCAGTACTTC.

This clonotype was recorded at least ten times. The chain joins TRBV12-3 or TRBV12-4 to TRBJ1-1; TRBD1 is a possible D gene (6 bases). This CDR3 has 13 residues. V lost 3 bases and J 8 bases, leaving 13 bases between the germline ends. The CDR3 bases are TGTGCCAGCAGTTTTAAGGCCGGGACAGAAGCTTTCTTT. Its translation is CASSFKAGTEAFF.

This clonotype came up many times. The rearrangement joins TRBV7-3 to TRBJ2-7; 9 bases map to TRBD1. There are 14 residues in the CDR3. Unmatched junction bases numbered 9, after V lost 5 bases and J lost 7 bases. CDR1 and CDR2 from the germline V gene are SGHTA and FQGTGA. CDR3 in DNA: TGTGCCAGCAGCGCGGACAGGGGATCGGGGGAGCAGTACTTC. Protein product: CASSADRGSGEQYF.

V and J are TRBV15 and TRBJ1-4; no clear D. Deletions cut 0 bases from V and 4 bases from J, with 9 bases between. CDR3 length equals 15 residues. From germline, CDR1 is LNHNV and CDR2 YYDKDF (reference sequence). The CDR3 DNA reads as TGTGCCACCAGCAGAGATGGGAGGAATAATGAAAAACTGTTTTTT. Its translation: CATSRDGRNNEKLFF.

The V call is TRBV4-2, the J call TRBJ2-1; 9 bases line up with TRBD2. The length of the CDR3 is 16 residues. CDR1 is LGHNA and CDR2 is YNFKEQ in the germline V gene. J was trimmed by 7 bases and V by 0 bases; bases with no gene match: 7. CDR3 amino acids: CASSQEGSGSSNEQFF. As DNA, the CDR3 is TGTGCCAGCAGCCAAGAAGGTAGCGGGAGTTCAAATGAGCAGTTCTTC.

The chain recombines TRBV7-2 with TRBJ2-7; D possibly corresponds to TRBD2 (5 bases). The CDR3 consists of 16 residues. Germline V gene sequence: CDR1 SGHTA, CDR2 FQGNSA. Trimming shortened V by 4 bases and J by 0 bases, and 16 bases separated the two germline ends. The CDR3 sequence: CASSWPAVVSSYEQYF. The DNA for the CDR3 is TGTGCCAGCAGCTGGCCAGCGGTGGTAAGCTCCTACGAGCAGTACTTC.

The sample holds many counts of this clonotype. The chain employs TRBV7-6 and TRBJ1-1; the D is unclear. Trimming removed 1 base from V and 4 bases from J, with 16 bases in between. Per the germline V gene, CDR1 is SGHVS and CDR2 is FNYEAQ. The CDR3 contains 16 residues. The CDR3 is CASSLETAGGGTEAFF. For the CDR3, the DNA is TGTGCCAGCAGCTTAGAAACGGCAGGCGGAGGCACTGAAGCTTTCTTT.

The sample holds a few counts of this clonotype. This chain connects TRBV19 to TRBJ1-2; 7 nucleotides line up with TRBD1. The CDR3 is 15 amino acids. Trimming took 3 bases from V and 4 from J; bases not matched to a gene: 8. Germline values: CDR1 LNHDA, CDR2 SQIVND (reference sequence). The CDR3 nucleotides read TGTGCCAGTAGTATCCCGGACAGGCCGGGCTATGGCTACACCTTC. As protein: CASSIPDRPGYGYTF.

This clonotype was seen repeatedly, ten times or more. The CDR3 region has the DNA TGTGCCACCGAAGACTCCCCCCGGAATGAGCAGTTCTTC. Protein: CATEDSPRNEQFF. The rearrangement links TRBV10-3 to TRBJ2-1; no clear D. The CDR3 spans 13 residues. Trimming stripped 10 bases from V and 7 bases from J, with 17 bases between. Germline CDR1 ENHRY, CDR2 SYGVKD.

There are a few counts of this clonotype. The rearrangement joins TRBV12-3 or TRBV12-4 to TRBJ1-2, with unresolved D. V lost 3 bases to trimming and J lost 5 bases, with 10 bases between them. This CDR3 spans 13 amino acids. The CDR3 loop is CASSFWQNYGYTF. The CDR3 region has the DNA TGTGCCAGCAGTTTTTGGCAGAATTATGGCTACACCTTC.

This clonotype was recorded at least ten times. The rearrangement links TRBV27 to TRBJ1-1; possibly TRBD1 for D (5 bases). Trimming left V 5 bases short and J 6 bases short, with 22 bases between. This CDR3 is 16 amino acids long. Germline CDR1 MNHEY, CDR2 SMNVEV (reference sequence). The CDR3 here is CASSKFYGGEDAEAFF. CDR3 DNA: TGTGCCAGCAGTAAGTTTTATGGGGGGGAGGACGCTGAAGCTTTCTTT.

The chain couples TRBV18 to TRBJ2-4; TRBD2 is a possible D gene (6 bases). V was pared by 1 base and J by 0 bases, with 7 bases between. This CDR3 has 15 amino acids. Germline CDR1 is KGHSH and CDR2 is LQKENI. Written as DNA, the CDR3 is TGTGCCAGCTCACCACGCGGGACAGCCAAAAACATTCAGTACTTC. Translated, it gives CASSPRGTAKNIQYF.

The sample holds a few counts of this clonotype. The genes are TRBV7-9 and TRBJ1-1; tentatively, D is TRBD1 (5 bases). Germline V gives CDR1 SEHNR, CDR2 FQNEAQ (reference sequence). Between the trimmed V and J ends, which lost 4 bases and 2 bases, there was a span of 14 bases. The CDR3 totals 15 residues. This CDR3 is CASSYPRDLNTEAFF. CDR3 coding DNA: TGTGCCAGCAGCTACCCCAGGGATCTCAACACTGAAGCTTTCTTT.

The sample holds a few counts of this clonotype. CDR3 sequence (DNA): TGCAGCGTTGATTTAGGGTCCTACGAGCAGTACTTC. Protein sequence: CSVDLGSYEQYF. The rearrangement links TRBV29-1 to TRBJ2-7, with D unclear. The length of the CDR3 is 12 residues. Trimming took off 3 bases at V and 1 base at J, with 7 bases between the two ends. Germline V CDR1 and CDR2: SQVTM, ANQGSEA.

This clonotype has a count of ten or more. The gene calls are TRBV18 and TRBJ2-7; TRBD1 might be the D (5 bases). This CDR3 spans 14 amino acids. Trimming cost V 3 bases and J 2 bases, with 11 bases left between them. Germline V gives CDR1 KGHSH, CDR2 LQKENI. CDR3 DNA: TGTGCCAGCTCACCCATGACAGAGCCCTACGAGCAGTACTTC. This codes for CASSPMTEPYEQYF.

This clonotype was seen many times. V usage is TRBV7-2 and J usage is TRBJ1-2; 7 bases are a match to TRBD1. Germline V gives CDR1 SGHTA, CDR2 FQGNSA. Trimming took 7 bases from V and 4 from J; bases not matched to a gene: 6. The CDR3 has 13 amino acids. CDR3 in DNA: TGTGCCAGCACCCCCGGGACAGCCTATGGCTACACCTTC. It encodes CASTPGTAYGYTF.